Shown below are 10 T cell receptor beta chains from a single sample sequenced in a study of T cells in localized non-small cell lung cancer. Assay used: immunoSEQ multiplex PCR; TCRdb lists only in-frame clones, some missing. This sample has tens of thousands of clones; 70% to 90% occur once, and the top ten carry 18%. This material consisted of peripheral blood, taken before any cancer treatment. The receptors come from a male donor aged 60 or older with stage III squamous cell lung carcinoma.

The CDR3 here is CASSEVLAGVIATETQYF. The CDR3 region has the DNA TGCGCCAGCAGTGAGGTACTAGCGGGCGTTATAGCAACAGAGACCCAGTACTTC. The chain is built from TRBV10-2 and TRBJ2-5, with 9 bases matching TRBD2. CDR3 length: 18 residues. Trimming at V came to 2 bases and at J to 4 bases, leaving 14 bases not matched to a gene. Germline CDR1 reads WSHSY; CDR2 reads SAAADI.

This clone was counted once. The V gene is TRBV2, the J gene TRBJ1-5; D uncertain. The CDR3 is 16 residues long. V dropped 7 bases and J dropped 1 base, with 17 bases sitting between them. Germline V gene sequence: CDR1 SNHLY, CDR2 FYNNEI. The CDR3 coding sequence is TGTGCCAGCACCGTAGCCCCGGGAAGGAGCAATCAGCCCCAGCATTTT. Translation gives CASTVAPGRSNQPQHF. Full variable domain (remainder filled in from reference TRBV2 and TRBJ1-5): EPEVTQTPSHQVTQMGQEVILRCVPISNHLYFYWYRQILGQKVEFLVSFYNNEISEKSEIFDDQFSVERPDGSNFTLKIRSTKLEDSAMYFCASTVAPGRSNQPQHFGDGTRLSIL.

Written as DNA, the CDR3 is TGTGCCAGCTCACCATCAGCACAAACGAACACCGGGGAGCTGTTTTTT. It codes for CASSPSAQTNTGELFF. This chain links TRBV18 with TRBJ2-2; D uncertain. The germline V gene encodes CDR1 KGHSH and CDR2 LQKENI. This CDR3 region has 16 residues. Trimming took 2 bases from V and 0 from J, leaving 10 bases between them.

The genes are TRBV29-1 and TRBJ1-2; D may be TRBD1 (6 bases). Germline V CDR1 and CDR2: SQVTM, ANQGSEA. The CDR3 covers 12 residues. V was trimmed by 6 bases and J by 6 bases, leaving 14 bases between them. The CDR3 region has the DNA TGCAGCGTCAGGAGGGGGGAAGATGGCTACACCTTC. This sequence encodes CSVRRGEDGYTF.

In this sample, this clone turned up a few times. The chain is built from TRBV5-6 and TRBJ1-3, with a possible D match to TRBD1 (5 bases). CDR3 length: 16 amino acids. V was pared by 0 bases and J by 3 bases, with 13 bases between. Germline lookup yields CDR1 SGHDT and CDR2 YYEEEE. The CDR3 loop reads CASSLVGQGGGNTIYF. CDR3 coding DNA: TGTGCCAGCAGCTTGGTCGGGCAGGGTGGTGGAAACACCATATATTTT.

The chain has TRBV15 and TRBJ2-7; 7 positions match TRBD1. The junction had 12 bases not matched to a gene; V was cut back by 7 bases and J by 9 bases. Germline loops: CDR1 LNHNV, CDR2 YYDKDF (reference sequence). This CDR3 contains 13 residues. This chain's CDR3 is CATNHDRASVQYF. The CDR3 nucleotides are TGTGCCACCAACCATGACAGGGCGAGCGTGCAGTACTTC. Looking up the rest from reference TRBV15 and TRBJ2-7 gives the full variable domain: DAMVIQNPRYQVTQFGKPVTLSCSQTLNHNVMYWYQQKSSQAPKLLFHYYDKDFNNEADTPDNFQSRRPNTSFCFLDIRSPGLGDTAMYLCATNHDRASVQYFGPGTRLTVT.

The V and J genes are TRBV6-4 and TRBJ1-2; TRBD1 is a possible D gene (6 bases). This CDR3 region has 14 residues. Germline V CDR1 and CDR2: MRHNA, SNTAGT. Trimming cost V 2 bases and J 2 bases, with 9 bases left between them. The CDR3 DNA reads TGTGCCAGCAGTGACGGGGGGCTGAACTATGGCTACACCTTC. Amino acids: CASSDGGLNYGYTF.

This clone was seen just once. V and J are TRBV10-1 and TRBJ2-2; D is perhaps TRBD1 or TRBD2 (5 bases each). The CDR3 has 15 residues. V lost 2 bases to trimming and J lost 2 bases, with 9 bases between them. Germline assignment: CDR1 WNHNN and CDR2 SYGVQD (reference sequence). The CDR3 DNA follows: TGCGCCAGCAGTGAGACCGGGGCTAACACCGGGGAGCTGTTTTTT. This codes for CASSETGANTGELFF.

This chain links TRBV15 with TRBJ2-7; D could derive from TRBD1 or TRBD2 (6 bases each). Germline V gives CDR1 LNHNV, CDR2 YYDKDF (reference sequence). V was pared by 3 bases and J by 2 bases, with 11 bases between. This CDR3 contains 14 residues. CDR3 nucleotide sequence: TGTGCCACCAGCAGCAGGGGACTCACCTACGAGCAGTACTTC. Protein: CATSSRGLTYEQYF.

Turning to this clone: At one of its ends the junction is not consistent with the germline gene, which may arise from a read error. The chain combines TRBV6-6 with TRBJ2-1, with TRBD2 as a possible D gene (6 bases). From germline, CDR1 is MNHNY and CDR2 SVGAGI (reference sequence). This CDR3 has 13 amino acids. The chain's CDR3 is CASSYSEGNEQFF. In nucleotides, the CDR3 is TGTGCCAGCAGCTACTCGGAGGGGAATGAGCAGTTCTTC.